Each of the 15 T cell receptor beta chains below was sequenced from the same sample in a study of blood T cell repertoires in COVID-19. Measured with immunoSEQ multiplex PCR; TCRdb has only the in-frame clones, and not every one. The sample consists of 250,000 or so clones, 85% of them appearing once. Material: peripheral blood. All receptors come from a woman aged 60 to 75 with active or convalescent COVID-19.

V is TRBV6-2 or TRBV6-3 and J is TRBJ2-7; TRBD2 matches 10 bases. V trimming: 5 bases; J trimming: 0 bases; junction bases outside the gene matches: 4. Germline lookup yields CDR1 MNHEY and CDR2 SVGEGT. The CDR3 has 15 residues. The CDR3 is CASSTSSGGSYEQYF. The CDR3 DNA follows: TGTGCCAGCAGTACCTCTAGCGGGGGCTCCTACGAGCAGTACTTC.

J is TRBJ1-5 and V is TRBV19, with 7 bases that match TRBD1. Germline lookup yields CDR1 LNHDA and CDR2 SQIVND (reference sequence). With V trimmed by 4 bases and J by 6 bases, 3 bases remained unmatched. The CDR3 is 13 residues long. The CDR3 DNA sequence: TGTGCCAGTAGTAGGGACAGTATTCAGCCCCAGCATTTT. The encoded protein is CASSRDSIQPQHF. Looking up the rest from reference TRBV19 and TRBJ1-5 gives the full variable domain: DGGITQSPKYLFRKEGQNVTLSCEQNLNHDAMYWYRQDPGQGLRLIYYSQIVNDFQKGDIAEGYSVSREKKESFPLTVTSAQKNPTAFYLCASSRDSIQPQHFGDGTRLSIL.

The chain couples TRBV11-3 to TRBJ2-1, with 8 bases fitting TRBD1. Germline V gene data show CDR1 as SGHNT and CDR2 as YENEEA. This CDR3 has 14 amino acids. V shed 5 bases, J shed 8 bases, and the junction held 8 bases outside the gene matches. CDR3 residues: CASSQRTGYDEQFF. The CDR3 DNA reads TGTGCCAGCAGCCAACGGACAGGGTACGATGAGCAGTTCTTC.

The chain recombines TRBV5-1 with TRBJ2-2; D is perhaps TRBD2 (6 bases). Germline CDR1 SGHRS, CDR2 YFSETQ. This CDR3 has 15 residues. Trimming removed 0 bases from V and 3 bases from J, with 9 bases in between. Here the CDR3 reads CASSLDGSDTGELFF. CDR3 bases: TGCGCCAGCAGCTTGGACGGGAGTGACACCGGGGAGCTGTTTTTT.

As for this clone: The same CDR3 is also encoded by other DNA sequences in this sample. This chain connects TRBV5-1 to TRBJ2-7, with 7 bases that match TRBD1. Germline CDR1 is SGHRS and CDR2 is YFSETQ. J lost 2 bases, V lost 0 bases, and 2 bases had no gene match. The length of the CDR3 is 14 residues. CDR3 DNA sequence: TGCGCCAGCAGCTTGGAGGGACAGCCCTACGAGCAGTACTTC. It yields the protein CASSLEGQPYEQYF.

This clone has just a few counts. This chain uses TRBV9 with TRBJ2-1; TRBD1 matches at 8 bases. The germline gives CDR1 SGDLS, CDR2 YYNGEE. The V segment lost 4 bases and the J segment 5 bases; nucleotides outside the gene matches: 8. The CDR3 is 15 residues long. The CDR3 nucleotides read TGTGCCAGCAGCTGGACAGGGAATGTGAACAATGAGCAGTTCTTC. This translates into CASSWTGNVNNEQFF.

The chain has TRBV7-2 and TRBJ1-5, with D perhaps TRBD1 (5 bases). CDR1 is SGHTA and CDR2 is FQGNSA in the germline V gene. The CDR3 contains 18 residues. Trimming cost V 0 bases and J 0 bases, with 15 bases left between them. CDR3 DNA sequence: TGTGCCAGCAGCTTAGCAGGCAGGGTGGAATATAGCAATCAGCCCCAGCATTTT. Amino acids: CASSLAGRVEYSNQPQHF.

The V and J genes are TRBV6-5 and TRBJ1-1; 8 bases agree with TRBD1. The V and J ends lost 3 bases and 3 bases, in that order; junction bases with no gene match: 6. Germline values: CDR1 MNHEY, CDR2 SVGAGI. The CDR3 is 15 amino acids. The DNA for the CDR3 is TGTGCCAGCAGTTATCTCAGGGGGCTGCACACTGAAGCTTTCTTT. This encodes CASSYLRGLHTEAFF.

V and J are TRBV19 and TRBJ2-5, with 10 bases lining up with TRBD2. Germline CDR1 and CDR2: LNHDA and SQIVND (reference sequence). The CDR3 length is 15 residues. Losses at the gene ends were 1 base for V and 4 bases for J; bases not matched to a gene: 3. CDR3 DNA sequence: TGTGCCAGTAGTATAGTAGCGGGAGGAGGAGAGACCCAGTACTTC. Protein product: CASSIVAGGGETQYF.

This clone is a singleton in its sample. The chain uses TRBV11-3 and TRBJ1-4; TRBD1 aligns across 10 bases. V dropped 5 bases and J dropped 7; count of bases not matched to a gene: 7. The CDR3 spans 15 residues. Germline V lookup: CDR1 SGHNT, CDR2 YENEEA. Here the CDR3 DNA reads TGTGCCAGCAGCCCCCGACAGGGGGCAAGTGAAAAACTGTTTTTT. It translates to CASSPRQGASEKLFF.

The chain recombines TRBV6-6 with TRBJ1-6; D uncertain. CDR1 and CDR2 from the germline V gene are MNHNY and SVGAGI (reference sequence). The CDR3 contains 15 residues. With 5 bases removed from V and 2 bases from J, the gap between germline ends came to 10 bases. CDR3 nucleotides: TGTGCCAGCAGTCCTGGACTTCCCTATAATTCACCCCTCCACTTT. Protein: CASSPGLPYNSPLHF.

The chain links TRBV14 to TRBJ2-2; D is uncertain. The germline CDR1 and CDR2 sequences are SGHDN and FVKESK. This CDR3 is 14 amino acids long. V lost 1 base and J lost 7, with 10 bases in between. CDR3 sequence reads: CASSQVYQVGELFF. The CDR3 coding sequence is TGTGCCAGCAGCCAAGTATACCAGGTCGGGGAGCTGTTTTTT. Complete variable domain (other parts from reference TRBV14 and TRBJ2-2): EAGVTQFPSHSVIEKGQTVTLRCDPISGHDNLYWYRRVMGKEIKFLLHFVKESKQDESGMPNNRFLAERTGGTYSTLKVQPAELEDSGVYFCASSQVYQVGELFFGEGSRLTVL.

V and J are TRBV27 and TRBJ2-7; no definite D call. This CDR3 region has 16 residues. Trimming stripped 2 bases from V and 0 bases from J, with 14 bases between. CDR1 MNHEY and CDR2 SMNVEV come from the germline V gene (reference sequence). The CDR3 loop is CASSLTRSGSSYEQYF. CDR3 DNA: TGTGCCAGCAGTTTAACACGATCAGGAAGCTCCTACGAGCAGTACTTC.

The chain has TRBV19 and TRBJ1-2, with TRBD1 as a possible D gene (5 bases). The CDR3 sequence is 12 residues long. CDR1 LNHDA and CDR2 SQIVND come from the germline V gene (reference sequence). The V and J ends lost 10 bases and 3 bases respectively, with 12 bases between them. CDR3 in DNA: TGTGCCACTTGGGGGGGTGACTATGGCTACACCTTC. Protein: CATWGGDYGYTF.

The chain joins TRBV11-2 to TRBJ2-1; weak D call: TRBD2 (5 bases). V was clipped by 2 bases and J by 4 bases, with 12 bases between them. Germline values: CDR1 SGHAT, CDR2 FQNNGV. The length of the CDR3 is 15 residues. The CDR3 DNA sequence: TGTGCCAGCAGCTTATCGGCATCGGGATACAATGAGCAGTTCTTC. Encoded protein: CASSLSASGYNEQFF.